The 29 T cell receptor beta chains below were found in one sample sequenced in a study of blood T cell repertoires in COVID-19. Profiling relied on immunoSEQ multiplex PCR, and the TCRdb table lists in-frame clones only, not all of them. The data show approximately 74,000 clones, approximately 83% seen once. The sample taken for sequencing was peripheral blood. The receptors were sampled from an elderly man with active or convalescent COVID-19.

This CDR3 reads CASSQDFRDRGYGNTIYF. The CDR3 nucleotides read TGCGCCAGCAGCCAAGACTTCCGGGACAGGGGTTATGGAAACACCATATATTTT. The rearrangement links TRBV4-1 to TRBJ1-3; 10 nucleotides align to TRBD1. The CDR3 extends over 18 amino acids. CDR1 is MGHRA and CDR2 is YSYEKL in the germline V gene. Losses at the gene ends were 0 bases for V and 3 bases for J; bases not matched to a gene: 8.

The chain employs TRBV18 and TRBJ2-1; 9 bases match TRBD2. Trimming cost V 3 bases and J 5 bases; bases outside gene matches: 5. The CDR3 covers 15 residues. CDR1 is KGHSH and CDR2 is LQKENI in the germline V gene. CDR3 in DNA: TGTGCCAGCTCACCTAGACTAGCGGCCAACAATGAGCAGTTCTTC. Its protein product is CASSPRLAANNEQFF.

The chain links TRBV6-2 or TRBV6-3 to TRBJ1-6, with 9 bases matching TRBD1. Looked up from germline, CDR1 is MNHEY and CDR2 is SVGEGT. V shed 2 bases and J 10 bases; nucleotides not matched to a gene: 6. The CDR3 contains 15 residues. DNA of the CDR3: TGTGCCAGCAGTTACCGGACAGGGGTTAGCTCACCCCTCCACTTT. Encoded protein: CASSYRTGVSSPLHF.

The chain uses TRBV18 and TRBJ1-2; the D is unclear. The ends were cut back, 5 bases at V and 8 bases at J, with 12 bases in the middle. The CDR3 has 12 amino acids. Looked up from germline, CDR1 is KGHSH and CDR2 is LQKENI. Written as DNA, the CDR3 is TGTGCCAGCTCATCGCCCCTAGAAGGCTACACCTTC. Its protein is CASSSPLEGYTF.

The genes are TRBV9 and TRBJ1-6; possible D gene TRBD1, 6 bases. V was trimmed by 4 bases and J by 7 bases, leaving 12 bases between them. This CDR3 region has 14 residues. CDR1 and CDR2 (germline): SGDLS, YYNGEE. CDR3 residues: CASSPRQENSPLHF. The CDR3 DNA is TGTGCCAGCAGCCCTCGACAGGAGAATTCACCCCTCCACTTT.

J is TRBJ2-1 and V is TRBV5-1, with 11 nucleotides matching TRBD2. The CDR3 spans 16 residues. Germline V CDR1 and CDR2: SGHRS, YFSETQ. V was clipped by 4 bases and J by 5 bases; unmatched bases: 8. CDR3: CASSRRLAGPNNEQFF. The CDR3 DNA sequence: TGCGCCAGCAGCAGACGACTAGCGGGGCCCAACAATGAGCAGTTCTTC.

V gene TRBV7-8 combines with J gene TRBJ2-5; D might be TRBD2 (5 bases). Germline CDR1 SGHVS, CDR2 FQNEAQ. The CDR3 totals 14 residues. The germline V and J ends were trimmed by 3 bases and 0 bases, with 8 bases remaining between them. Here the CDR3 reads CASSFSGNQETQYF. Written as DNA, the CDR3 is TGTGCCAGCAGCTTTTCGGGAAACCAAGAGACCCAGTACTTC.

The V and J genes are TRBV19 and TRBJ2-6; tentative D call: TRBD1 (5 bases). Germline V gene lookup returns CDR1 LNHDA and CDR2 SQIVND (reference sequence). V gave up 7 bases and J gave up 13 bases, with 14 bases separating them. There are 12 residues in the CDR3. The CDR3 bases are TGTGCCAGTACCCCTGGGGCCAGGGTCCTGACTTTC. Its translation is CASTPGARVLTF.

This rearrangement joins TRBV20-1 to TRBJ1-6; D not resolved. Germline CDR1 reads DFQATT; CDR2 reads SNEGSKA (reference sequence). Trimming left V 3 bases short and J 10 bases short, with 13 bases between. The CDR3 runs 13 residues. The CDR3 loop reads CSASLLGDSPLHF. As DNA, the CDR3 is TGCAGTGCTAGTCTTCTCGGAGACTCACCCCTCCACTTT.

V and J are TRBV7-9 and TRBJ2-4; D may be TRBD2 (6 bases). The CDR3 totals 14 residues. The germline V gene has CDR1 SEHNR and CDR2 FQNEAQ (reference sequence). Trimming cost V 3 bases and J 8 bases, with 14 bases left between them. CDR3 residues: CASSLGGDGYIQYF. The CDR3 coding sequence is TGTGCCAGCAGCTTGGGCGGGGATGGGTACATTCAGTACTTC.

In its sample, this clone was seen once. The genes are TRBV18 and TRBJ2-2, with TRBD2 identical over 10 bases. V shed 2 bases and J 1 base; nucleotides not matched to a gene: 1. The CDR3 consists of 16 residues. Germline V lookup: CDR1 KGHSH, CDR2 LQKENI. The CDR3 sequence is CASSPSSGRNTGELFF. As DNA, the CDR3 is TGTGCCAGCTCACCATCTAGCGGGAGGAACACCGGGGAGCTGTTTTTT.

This chain links TRBV7-2 with TRBJ1-2; D might be TRBD1 (5 bases). This CDR3 is 16 amino acids long. CDR1 is SGHTA and CDR2 is FQGNSA in the germline V gene. V lost 1 base to trimming and J lost 7 bases, with 19 bases between them. CDR3 nucleotides: TGTGCCAGCAGCTTAGGAGGTGCAAGGGGTACCGGTGGCTACACCTTC. This translates into CASSLGGARGTGGYTF.

For the CDR3, the DNA is TGTGCCAGCAGCCTCGGACAGGGGAATTCACCCCTCCACTTT. This sequence encodes CASSLGQGNSPLHF. J is TRBJ1-6 and V is TRBV27, with 9 bases identical to TRBD1. With V trimmed by 6 bases and J by 7 bases, 4 bases remained unmatched. Germline CDR1 reads MNHEY; CDR2 reads SMNVEV (reference sequence). This CDR3 has 14 residues.

The count of this clone is one. V and J are TRBV19 and TRBJ2-6; D gene ambiguous. There are 14 residues in the CDR3. Germline CDR1 and CDR2: LNHDA and SQIVND (reference sequence). V was cut by 9 bases and J by 4 bases, with 13 bases left in between. CDR3 in amino acids: CASSDPGGANVLTF. For the CDR3, the DNA is TGTGCCAGCTCAGACCCCGGGGGGGCCAACGTCCTGACTTTC. Complete variable domain (other parts from reference TRBV19 and TRBJ2-6): DGGITQSPKYLFRKEGQNVTLSCEQNLNHDAMYWYRQDPGQGLRLIYYSQIVNDFQKGDIAEGYSVSREKKESFPLTVTSAQKNPTAFYLCASSDPGGANVLTFGAGSRLTVL.

This chain uses TRBV4-1 with TRBJ1-3; TRBD1 agrees at 7 bases. The junction had 5 bases not matched to a gene; V was cut back by 0 bases and J by 3 bases. Germline V gives CDR1 MGHRA, CDR2 YSYEKL. The CDR3 is 16 amino acids. CDR3 region: CASSQERGRSGNTIYF. The CDR3, as DNA: TGCGCCAGCAGCCAAGAAAGGGGGCGAAGTGGAAACACCATATATTTT.

V is TRBV3-1 (or the pseudogene TRBV3-2) and J is TRBJ1-5, with D perhaps TRBD1 (5 bases). The CDR3 is made up of 16 amino acids. Germline assignment: CDR1 LGHDT and CDR2 YNNKEL (reference sequence). The V and J ends lost 4 bases and 5 bases respectively, with 18 bases between them. Written as DNA, the CDR3 is TGTGCCAGCAGCCCTCTAATCAGGGTTTCGGATCAGCCCCAGCATTTT. This codes for CASSPLIRVSDQPQHF.

The chain joins TRBV3-1 (or the pseudogene TRBV3-2) to TRBJ1-3, with D perhaps matching TRBD1 (5 bases). V was clipped by 4 bases and J by 0 bases, with 19 bases between them. Germline loops: CDR1 LGHDT, CDR2 YNNKEL (reference sequence). This CDR3 is 18 amino acids long. The CDR3 spells CASSLRHQGLSSGNTIYF. DNA of the CDR3: TGTGCCAGCAGCCTCCGACATCAGGGACTTAGCTCTGGAAACACCATATATTTT.

The chain is built from TRBV5-1 and TRBJ1-6; a weak D match, TRBD1 (6 bases). Trimming took 3 bases from V and 0 from J, leaving 16 bases between them. Germline V gene data show CDR1 as SGHRS and CDR2 as YFSETQ. This CDR3 contains 18 residues. This chain's CDR3 is CASSYYPGQSSYNSPLHF. CDR3 coding DNA: TGCGCCAGCAGCTACTACCCCGGACAGAGCTCCTATAATTCACCCCTCCACTTT.

This clone has a single count. The chain carries TRBV28 and TRBJ1-5, with TRBD1 as a possible D gene (6 bases). CDR3 length equals 16 residues. The V end lost 3 bases, the J end lost 3 bases, and 15 bases lay between the germline ends. Germline V gives CDR1 MDHEN, CDR2 SYDVKM. CDR3 loop: CASSLGGGGNNQPQHF. The CDR3 coding sequence is TGTGCCAGCAGTTTGGGGGGCGGGGGAAACAATCAGCCCCAGCATTTT.

This sequence joins TRBV30 and TRBJ2-6, with D possibly TRBD1 on 5 matching bases. Trimming pared 6 bases from V and 4 bases from J, leaving 13 bases between. The CDR3 has 14 amino acids. Germline CDR1 reads GTSNPN; CDR2 reads SVGIG (reference sequence). CDR3 coding DNA: TGTGCCTGCCCCAGGGTGGCCGGGGCCAACGTCCTGACTTTC. Protein product: CACPRVAGANVLTF.

The chain uses TRBV20-1 and TRBJ1-2; 8 bases fit TRBD1. The CDR3 runs to 11 residues. The germline V gene has CDR1 DFQATT and CDR2 SNEGSKA (reference sequence). Unmatched junction bases numbered 5, after V lost 6 bases and J lost 8 bases. The CDR3 region has the DNA TGCAGTGCCTATGGACAGGGAGGCTACACCTTC. Encoded protein: CSAYGQGGYTF.

The V and J genes are TRBV12-3 or TRBV12-4 and TRBJ2-7; 7 positions agree with TRBD1. V was clipped by 6 bases and J by 7 bases; unmatched bases: 9. The CDR3 loop spans 13 amino acids. The DNA of the CDR3 is TGTGCCAGCAGAGGGACAGTCCTGGGGGAGCAGTACTTC. Translated, it gives CASRGTVLGEQYF.

This clone was seen a few times. The chain has TRBV5-1 and TRBJ2-5; the D gene is possibly TRBD1 (6 bases). Germline CDR1 reads SGHRS; CDR2 reads YFSETQ. The CDR3 consists of 14 residues. Trimming pared 2 bases from V and 3 bases from J, leaving 11 bases between. CDR3 in amino acids: CASSFGSGEETQYF. The CDR3 nucleotides read TGCGCCAGCAGCTTCGGGTCAGGGGAAGAGACCCAGTACTTC.

The rearrangement links TRBV6-2 or TRBV6-3 to TRBJ2-7; TRBD2 matches at 8 bases. The length of the CDR3 is 14 residues. CDR1 MNHEY and CDR2 SVGEGT come from the germline V gene. V was pared by 1 base and J by 5 bases, with 4 bases of the junction left unmatched. The CDR3 sequence: CASSYLAGMNEQYF. Written as DNA, the CDR3 is TGTGCCAGCAGTTACTTAGCGGGGATGAACGAGCAGTACTTC.

The CDR3 protein is CASSPRLSDTGELFF. In DNA form, the CDR3 reads TGTGCCAGCTCACCACGTTTAAGCGACACCGGGGAGCTGTTTTTT. The V and J genes are TRBV18 and TRBJ2-2; D is uncertain. In germline, CDR1 is KGHSH, CDR2 LQKENI. CDR3 length: 15 residues. V was clipped by 1 base and J by 3 bases, with 9 bases between them.

This clone showed up just a few times. The chain recombines TRBV3-1 (or the pseudogene TRBV3-2) with TRBJ1-5, with D possibly TRBD1 on 5 matching bases. V was cut by 0 bases and J by 6 bases, with 12 bases left in between. This CDR3 is built from 15 residues. The V gene's germline CDR1 is LGHDT and CDR2 YNNKEL (reference sequence). The CDR3 nucleotides read TGTGCCAGCAGCCAAGAGGGGGGTTCGGGTCAGCCCCAGCATTTT. Translating gives CASSQEGGSGQPQHF.

This clone was counted a few times. The rearrangement links TRBV20-1 to TRBJ2-3, with a weak D call TRBD2 (6 bases). The V gene lost 3 bases and the J gene lost 0 bases, with 7 bases spanning the gap. The CDR3 has 13 amino acids. Germline V gene sequence: CDR1 DFQATT, CDR2 SNEGSKA (reference sequence). CDR3 sequence (DNA): TGCAGTGCTAGTCGGGGGAGCACAGATACGCAGTATTTT. Translating gives CSASRGSTDTQYF.

The chain recombines TRBV27 with TRBJ1-5; a weak D match, TRBD1 (6 bases). Trimming took 2 bases from V and 8 from J, leaving 19 bases between them. CDR3 length equals 16 residues. Germline values: CDR1 MNHEY, CDR2 SMNVEV (reference sequence). The DNA of the CDR3 is TGTGCCAGCAGTTTAGAAAGCTCTGGGCAGGGGAAGCCCCAGCATTTT. Encoded protein: CASSLESSGQGKPQHF.

For the CDR3, the DNA is TGTGCCAGCAGTAGACAGAGAATAAACACTGAAGCTTTCTTT. It specifies CASSRQRINTEAFF. V gene TRBV6-5 combines with J gene TRBJ1-1, with D possibly TRBD1 on 5 matching bases. Germline CDR1 MNHEY, CDR2 SVGAGI. CDR3 length: 14 amino acids. The ends were cut back, 5 bases at V and 2 bases at J, with 12 bases in the middle.